These T cell receptor beta chains were read from a single sample in a study of metastatic and nonmetastatic thyroid tumors. Through MiXCR, TCRdb re-clonotyped the PCR reads. The sample includes tens of thousands of clones, roughly 18% of them seen just once. The material sequenced was adjacent normal tissue. These receptors were collected from a male donor with papillary thyroid cancer or a benign thyroid nodule (not recorded which). Some clones in this sample may be carry-over from other donors' samples. Both conserved end residues are part of each CDR3. A D gene is named only where the DNA matches it firmly. The listing skips clone size in some rows; elsewhere it reads once, few, many or a size class.

D: NA
V: TRBV30
size: many
J: TRBJ2-2
CDR3: CAWSGGQFSGELFF
DNA: TGTGCCTGGAGCGGGGGACAGTTCTCCGGGGAGCTGTTTTTT

D: TRBD2
V: TRBV5-6
size: NA
J: TRBJ2-7
CDR3: CASSLGSGLAVGGEQYF
DNA: TGTGCCAGCAGCTTGGGTTCGGGACTAGCGGTGGGGGGTGAGCAGTACTTC

D: TRBD2
V: TRBV20-1
size: many
J: TRBJ2-3
CDR3: CSAGGYTQYF
DNA: TGCAGTGCCGGGGGGTATACGCAGTATTTT

D: NA
V: TRBV18
size: many
J: TRBJ2-2
CDR3: CASSPDGELFF
DNA: TGTGCCAGCTCGCCTGATGGGGAGCTGTTTTTT

D: TRBD2
V: TRBV7-2
size: many
J: TRBJ2-1
CDR3: CASSLGRGGGTYNEQFF
DNA: TGTGCCAGCAGCTTAGGTCGGGGCGGGGGAACCTACAATGAGCAGTTCTTC

D: NA
V: TRBV4-1
size: many
J: TRBJ2-7
CDR3: CASSQDGVSYSYEQYF
DNA: TGCGCCAGCAGCCAAGATGGGGTTTCTTACTCCTACGAGCAGTACTTC

D: NA
V: TRBV6-6
size: medium-sized
J: TRBJ1-2
CDR3: CASSYRGSHGYTF
DNA: TGTGCCAGCAGTTACCGGGGGTCCCATGGCTACACCTTC

D: TRBD2
V: TRBV6-2/TRBV6-3
size: medium-sized
J: TRBJ2-3
CDR3: CASQTSGVTDTQYF
DNA: TGTGCCAGTCAGACTAGCGGGGTCACAGATACGCAGTATTTT

D: NA
V: TRBV6-1
size: medium-sized
J: TRBJ1-1
CDR3: CASMGRVVEAFF
DNA: TGTGCCAGCATGGGCAGGGTTGTTGAAGCTTTCTTT

D: NA
V: TRBV4-1
size: many
J: TRBJ2-7
CDR3: CASSQGDFSFYEQYF
DNA: TGCGCCAGCAGCCAGGGGGACTTCTCCTTCTACGAGCAGTACTTC